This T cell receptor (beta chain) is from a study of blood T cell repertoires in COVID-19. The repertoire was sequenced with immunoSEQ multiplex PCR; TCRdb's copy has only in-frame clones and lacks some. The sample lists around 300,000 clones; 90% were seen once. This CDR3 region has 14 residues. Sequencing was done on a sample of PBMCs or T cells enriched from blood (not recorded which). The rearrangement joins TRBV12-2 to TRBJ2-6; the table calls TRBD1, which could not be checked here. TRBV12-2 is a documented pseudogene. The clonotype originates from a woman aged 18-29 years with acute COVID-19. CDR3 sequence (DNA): TGTGCAAGTCGCTTAAGGGGTGGGGCCAACGTCCTGACTTTC. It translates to CASRLRGGANVLTF.